This T cell receptor beta chain was sequenced during a study of T-cell reconstitution after alpha-beta-depleted transplantation in children. The CDR3 has 13 amino acids. V was clipped by 5 bases and J by 0 bases, with 5 bases between them. Germline V lookup: CDR1 MNHNS, CDR2 SASEGT. This clonotype was counted at least ten times. During its preparation, the TCRbeta library received unique molecular identifiers. TCRdb passed the PCR reads through MiXCR, listing each CDR3 protein once. The data contain around 270,000 distinct CDR3 sequences, roughly 9.1% of them seen just once; the ten biggest clones take up less than 9%.

The sequence was collected from a boy younger than two with acute myeloid leukemia, due to receive a stem cell transplant. Specimen: PBMCs, collected before TCRalphabeta/CD19-depleted stem cell transplant. This chain links TRBV6-1 with TRBJ1-3; D call uncertain. CDR3: CASSRDSGNTIYF. DNA for the CDR3: TGTGCCAGCAGTAGGGACTCTGGAAACACCATATATTTT.